Presented here are 24 T cell receptor beta chains from one specimen sequenced in a study of blood T cell repertoires in COVID-19. Only in-frame clones appear in the TCRdb table, and some are missing; sequencing was by immunoSEQ multiplex PCR. This sample yields some 240,000 clones, of which about nine tenths are seen a single time; about 6.5% belongs to the top ten. The sample was peripheral blood. The receptors shown here come from a man between 60 and 70 years old who had recovered from COVID-19.

This clone was picked up one time. V is TRBV19 and J is TRBJ1-2, with D hard to call. The CDR3 sequence is 14 residues long. V was trimmed by 7 bases and J by 2 bases, leaving 14 bases between them. Germline V gives CDR1 LNHDA, CDR2 SQIVND (reference sequence). Here the CDR3 DNA reads TGTGCCAGTAAGGCGGGAGACGCCAACTATGGCTACACCTTC. Protein: CASKAGDANYGYTF.

The sample holds one count of this clone. The rearrangement joins TRBV4-1 to TRBJ1-1, with a possible D match to TRBD1 (5 bases). V gave up 1 base and J gave up 7 bases, with 7 bases separating them. This CDR3 region has 12 residues. Germline assignment: CDR1 MGHRA and CDR2 YSYEKL. The CDR3 spells CASSQGGDEAFF. In DNA form, the CDR3 reads TGCGCCAGCAGCCAAGGGGGGGATGAAGCTTTCTTT.

This clone was recorded only once. The chain employs TRBV24-1 and TRBJ2-1; 7 nucleotides match TRBD1. Germline CDR1 is KGHDR and CDR2 is SFDVKD. V shed 3 bases, J shed 4 bases, and the junction held 5 bases outside the gene matches. CDR3 size: 15 residues. The CDR3 protein is CATSDPGQAYNEQFF. The CDR3 region has the DNA TGTGCCACCAGTGATCCCGGACAGGCTTACAATGAGCAGTTCTTC.

J is TRBJ2-3 and V is TRBV5-4; 10 positions match TRBD2. This CDR3 has 16 residues. The V and J ends lost 6 bases and 4 bases, in that order; junction bases with no gene match: 11. Germline V gene sequence: CDR1 SGHNT, CDR2 YYREEE (reference sequence). The CDR3 DNA sequence: TGTGCCAGCACCCATAGCGGGAGGACCAACTCAGATACGCAGTATTTT. It encodes CASTHSGRTNSDTQYF.

This clone occurred a few times. The chain couples TRBV5-6 to TRBJ1-2; possibly TRBD1 for D (5 bases). Germline CDR1 and CDR2: SGHDT and YYEEEE. The CDR3 totals 15 residues. V gave up 3 bases and J gave up 3 bases, with 15 bases separating them. This CDR3 reads CASSSMDGGDYGYTF. DNA for the CDR3: TGTGCCAGCAGCTCGATGGATGGGGGGGACTATGGCTACACCTTC.

The rearrangement links TRBV11-3 to TRBJ2-2; perhaps TRBD1 as D (6 bases). This CDR3 region has 14 residues. Per the germline V gene, CDR1 is SGHNT and CDR2 is YENEEA. V was cut by 6 bases and J by 3 bases, with 11 bases left in between. The CDR3 loop reads CASSPGHDTGELFF. CDR3 bases: TGTGCCAGCAGTCCGGGACACGACACCGGGGAGCTGTTTTTT.

V usage is TRBV19 and J usage is TRBJ1-2, with 8 bases fitting TRBD1. The germline CDR1 and CDR2 sequences are LNHDA and SQIVND (reference sequence). Unmatched junction bases numbered 4, after V lost 3 bases and J lost 4 bases. This CDR3 contains 14 residues. In DNA, the CDR3 is TGTGCCAGTAGTATGGACAGGGTAATCTATGGCTACACCTTC. The encoded protein is CASSMDRVIYGYTF.

V is TRBV12-5 and J is TRBJ1-3; D unclear. Per the germline V gene, CDR1 is LGHNT and CDR2 is FRNRAP. The germline V and J ends were trimmed by 0 bases and 0 bases, with 9 bases remaining between them. This CDR3 contains 16 residues. This CDR3 is CASGLVFGSSGNTIYF. The CDR3 bases are TGTGCTAGTGGTTTGGTATTCGGGAGCTCTGGAAACACCATATATTTT.

The V and J genes are TRBV5-5 and TRBJ1-1; 7 positions agree with TRBD1. The CDR3 runs to 16 residues. V lost 4 bases to trimming and J lost 0 bases; unmatched junction nucleotides: 9. Germline lookup yields CDR1 SGHKS and CDR2 YYEKEE (reference sequence). The CDR3 nucleotides are TGTGCCAGCAGCCCAGGGGGACGGTATTTGAACACTGAAGCTTTCTTT. Translating gives CASSPGGRYLNTEAFF.

This clone appeared once. V and J are TRBV11-2 and TRBJ2-3, with 16 bases lining up with TRBD2. V was pared by 7 bases and J by 3 bases, with 10 bases of the junction left unmatched. The CDR3 has 18 residues. CDR1 is SGHAT, CDR2 FQNNGV, per germline. CDR3 sequence reads: CASNLGTSGGARTDTQYF. In DNA, the CDR3 is TGTGCCAGCAATCTAGGGACTAGCGGGGGGGCCAGGACAGATACGCAGTATTTT.

J is TRBJ1-6 and V is TRBV10-3; weak D call: TRBD1 (6 bases). This CDR3 is built from 14 residues. The V gene lost 6 bases and the J gene lost 14 bases, with 20 bases spanning the gap. CDR1 is ENHRY, CDR2 SYGVKD, per germline. For the CDR3, the DNA is TGTGCCATCAGCGAGGACAGAATCACTCTGGCCCTCCACTTT. This translates into CAISEDRITLALHF.

The chain uses TRBV15 and TRBJ2-3; a weak D match, TRBD2 (6 bases). This CDR3 contains 15 residues. Germline V gives CDR1 LNHNV, CDR2 YYDKDF (reference sequence). V lost 3 bases and J 3 bases, leaving 13 bases between the germline ends. CDR3 loop: CATSSGGPGTDTQYF. Here the CDR3 DNA reads TGTGCCACCAGCAGCGGGGGTCCGGGGACAGATACGCAGTATTTT.

The chain employs TRBV2 and TRBJ2-7, with D hard to call. This CDR3 is built from 12 residues. V was trimmed by 8 bases and J by 2 bases, leaving 10 bases between them. Looked up from germline, CDR1 is SNHLY and CDR2 is FYNNEI. CDR3 sequence (DNA): TGTGCCAGCCGGCAGGAAGCCTACGAGCAGTACTTC. Translated, it gives CASRQEAYEQYF.

This clone appeared a few times. The J gene is TRBJ1-1, the V gene TRBV4-2; no clear D gene. This CDR3 has 14 residues. Germline loops: CDR1 LGHNA, CDR2 YNFKEQ. The ends were cut back, 7 bases at V and 1 base at J, with 13 bases in the middle. As DNA, the CDR3 is TGTGCCAGCACCCGGGAGACAAGGAACACTGAAGCTTTCTTT. This translates into CASTRETRNTEAFF.

This chain connects TRBV11-2 to TRBJ1-2, with TRBD1 matching 9 bases. After removal of 5 bases from V and 5 bases from J, the junction contained 6 bases not matched to a gene. This CDR3 contains 14 residues. Germline CDR1 reads SGHAT; CDR2 reads FQNNGV. In nucleotides, the CDR3 is TGTGCCAGCAGCCCACTGGGACAGGGTTATGGCTACACCTTC. Protein: CASSPLGQGYGYTF.

The chain employs TRBV7-3 and TRBJ2-2, with no clear D. The CDR3 length is 13 residues. The germline gives CDR1 SGHTA, CDR2 FQGTGA. V was shortened by 5 bases and J by 1 base, with 5 bases between the two germline ends. The CDR3 sequence is CASSPLNTGELFF. The CDR3 bases are TGTGCCAGCAGCCCCCTGAACACCGGGGAGCTGTTTTTT.

This clone was seen more than once but under ten times. The chain uses TRBV4-3 and TRBJ2-7; perhaps TRBD2 as D (5 bases). Trimming took off 4 bases at V and 4 bases at J, with 11 bases between the two ends. The CDR3 is 13 amino acids. Germline values: CDR1 LGHNA, CDR2 YSLEER. The CDR3 DNA sequence: TGCGCCAGCAGCCTCAAAGAGGGATACGAGCAGTACTTC. This codes for CASSLKEGYEQYF.

This CDR3 is CASSFRRGTGAINEQFF. The CDR3 coding sequence is TGTGCCAGCAGCTTCCGACGTGGGACAGGGGCGATCAATGAGCAGTTCTTC. V usage is TRBV14 and J usage is TRBJ2-1, with 10 bases lining up with TRBD1. The CDR3 contains 17 residues. CDR1 is SGHDN, CDR2 FVKESK, per germline. The junction had 13 bases not matched to a gene; V was cut back by 5 bases and J by 6 bases.

This clone was found once. V usage is TRBV7-9 and J usage is TRBJ1-2; 10 nucleotides align to TRBD1. The CDR3 contains 14 residues. The germline CDR1 and CDR2 sequences are SEHNR and FQNEAQ (reference sequence). J gave up 8 bases and V 8 bases, and 11 bases lay outside the gene matches. Here the CDR3 reads CASFMDRGTGGYTF. In DNA, the CDR3 is TGTGCCAGCTTCATGGACAGGGGGACGGGCGGCTACACCTTC.

This rearrangement joins TRBV9 to TRBJ1-2, with 7 bases aligning to TRBD1. The CDR3 has 13 amino acids. Germline V lookup: CDR1 SGDLS, CDR2 YYNGEE. The junction had 8 bases not matched to a gene; V was cut back by 4 bases and J by 8 bases. The CDR3 DNA follows: TGTGCCAGCAGCAGGGGGCCTGCTGAAGGCTACACCTTC. Translating it yields CASSRGPAEGYTF.

The rearrangement uses TRBV9 and TRBJ2-1; 10 bases map to TRBD2. With V trimmed by 4 bases and J by 9 bases, 13 bases remained unmatched. Germline V gives CDR1 SGDLS, CDR2 YYNGEE. The CDR3 extends over 16 amino acids. CDR3: CASSPRGLAGGSEQFF. CDR3 bases: TGTGCCAGCAGCCCTAGAGGCTTAGCGGGAGGATCTGAGCAGTTCTTC.

The sample holds a few counts of this clone. The CDR3, as DNA: TGCGCCAGCAGCCAAGATATCGGTTCTGGCTACACCTTC. Protein sequence: CASSQDIGSGYTF. The chain combines TRBV4-1 with TRBJ1-2; D gene ambiguous. Trimming shortened V by 0 bases and J by 7 bases, and 9 bases separated the two germline ends. Germline CDR1 MGHRA, CDR2 YSYEKL. The CDR3 contains 13 residues.

The chain recombines TRBV6-1 with TRBJ1-1, with TRBD1 as a possible D gene (6 bases). Trimming removed 3 bases at V and 0 bases at J, with 20 bases between. This CDR3 has 18 residues. Germline V gene lookup returns CDR1 MNHNS and CDR2 SASEGT. The CDR3 DNA reads as TGTGCCAGCAGTGACCACCCCGGGTCAGGGGCCATGAACACTGAAGCTTTCTTT. This sequence encodes CASSDHPGSGAMNTEAFF.

The chain couples TRBV5-1 to TRBJ2-7; 12 positions match TRBD2. The trim removed 2 bases at V and 2 bases at J, leaving 14 bases unmatched. CDR1 SGHRS and CDR2 YFSETQ come from the germline V gene. The CDR3 runs to 19 residues. This CDR3 is CASSFRLASGGAVPYEQYF. The DNA for the CDR3 is TGCGCCAGCAGCTTCCGCCTGGCTAGCGGGGGGGCCGTCCCCTACGAGCAGTACTTC.